The 28 T cell receptor beta chains below all came from one sample that was sequenced in a study of immune evolution from preneoplasia to lung adenocarcinoma. Libraries were prepared by immunoSEQ multiplex PCR; TCRdb keeps only in-frame clonotypes and omits some of them. In the table there are over 3,000 clones, less than 80% of which are singletons. The sample consisted of FFPE lung adenocarcinoma in situ tissue. Source of these receptors: a person aged 55-85 years with lung adenocarcinoma.

The rearrangement uses TRBV19 and TRBJ1-5; D not certain. CDR3 length: 15 residues. The V end lost 2 bases, the J end lost 0 bases, and 8 bases lay between the germline ends. Germline CDR1 and CDR2: LNHDA and SQIVND (reference sequence). The CDR3 here is CASSIWVTSNQPQHF. The DNA for the CDR3 is TGTGCCAGTAGTATATGGGTGACTAGCAATCAGCCCCAGCATTTT.

The chain couples TRBV19 to TRBJ2-3; D might be TRBD1 (5 bases). Germline CDR1 is LNHDA and CDR2 is SQIVND (reference sequence). The CDR3 extends over 13 amino acids. Trimming left V 3 bases short and J 6 bases short, with 10 bases between. The CDR3 sequence: CASSIPGLDTQYF. CDR3 bases: TGTGCCAGTAGTATCCCAGGGCTGGATACGCAGTATTTT.

This sequence joins TRBV19 and TRBJ2-5; D gene unclear. CDR3 size: 16 residues. Trimming cost V 4 bases and J 2 bases, with 17 bases left between them. Germline CDR1 is LNHDA and CDR2 is SQIVND (reference sequence). The CDR3 sequence: CASSNGRTTIQETQYF. The CDR3 region has the DNA TGTGCCAGTAGTAACGGACGAACAACCATTCAAGAGACCCAGTACTTC.

In its sample, this clone was seen once. V and J are TRBV6-1 and TRBJ2-7; D uncertain. From germline, CDR1 is MNHNS and CDR2 SASEGT. CDR3 length: 14 amino acids. V gave up 6 bases and J gave up 1 base, with 13 bases separating them. Here the CDR3 DNA reads TGTGCCAGCAGACCGTCATGGGGATCCTACGAGCAGTACTTC. Amino acid sequence: CASRPSWGSYEQYF.

V usage is TRBV18 and J usage is TRBJ1-6; 9 positions agree with TRBD1. V shed 2 bases, J shed 7 bases, and the junction held 9 bases outside the gene matches. The V gene's germline CDR1 is KGHSH and CDR2 LQKENI. This CDR3 region has 17 residues. CDR3: CASSPFTAGTGNSPLHF. For the CDR3, the DNA is TGTGCCAGCTCACCATTCACGGCCGGGACAGGGAATTCACCCCTCCACTTT.

The CDR3 bases are TGTGCCAGCAGCCAGACTAGCGGGGGTTACGAGCAGTACTTC. Translating gives CASSQTSGGYEQYF. The gene calls are TRBV4-2 and TRBJ2-5; 12 nucleotides align to TRBD2. Matching the DNA end better, TRBJ2-7 makes the J call doubtful. The CDR3 consists of 14 residues. Germline loops: CDR1 LGHNA, CDR2 YNFKEQ.

The chain employs TRBV19 and TRBJ1-1; D unclear. The CDR3 contains 14 residues. Germline lookup yields CDR1 LNHDA and CDR2 SQIVND (reference sequence). V was shortened by 3 bases and J by 2 bases, with 10 bases between the two germline ends. CDR3 amino acids: CASSILYFNTEAFF. CDR3 bases: TGTGCCAGTAGTATCCTGTATTTTAACACTGAAGCTTTCTTT.

The V and J genes are TRBV7-9 and TRBJ2-2; no definite D call. Germline assignment: CDR1 SEHNR and CDR2 FQNEAQ (reference sequence). There are 14 residues in the CDR3. Trimming left V 2 bases short and J 5 bases short, with 9 bases between. As DNA, the CDR3 is TGTGCCAGCAGCTTAATCCCCGGGACCGGGGAGCTGTTTTTT. This encodes CASSLIPGTGELFF.

The chain has TRBV7-2 and TRBJ2-5, with D perhaps TRBD1 or TRBD2 (5 bases each). Per germline, CDR1 SGHTA and CDR2 FQGNSA. V was clipped by 1 base and J by 2 bases, with 11 bases between them. The CDR3 contains 15 residues. The CDR3 here is CASSLVGAVQETQYF. The CDR3, as DNA: TGTGCCAGCAGCTTAGTCGGGGCGGTACAAGAGACCCAGTACTTC.

V is TRBV10-3 and J is TRBJ2-3; TRBD2 is a possible D gene (6 bases). V shed 2 bases and J shed 0 bases, with 18 bases lying between them. The CDR3 has 18 residues. The germline V gene encodes CDR1 ENHRY and CDR2 SYGVKD. The CDR3 sequence is CAISEGLLADLSTDTQYF. CDR3 nucleotides: TGTGCCATCAGTGAGGGTTTGTTAGCGGATCTTAGCACAGATACGCAGTATTTT.

The chain recombines TRBV27 with TRBJ2-7, with TRBD1 identical over 9 bases. With 5 bases clipped from V and 6 bases from J, the junction kept 5 bases outside the gene matches. The CDR3 has 13 residues. Germline V CDR1 and CDR2: MNHEY, SMNVEV (reference sequence). CDR3 DNA sequence: TGTGCCAGCAGTCACAGGGGGCAGCTCGAGCAGTACTTC. This gives the protein CASSHRGQLEQYF.

The chain is built from TRBV6-5 and TRBJ2-7; no firm D call. V gave up 2 bases and J gave up 7 bases, with 6 bases separating them. CDR1 is MNHEY and CDR2 is SVGAGI in the germline V gene. This CDR3 comprises 11 residues. The CDR3 region has the DNA TGTGCCAGCAGTTACGGCCCTGAGCAGTACTTC. It is translated as CASSYGPEQYF.

CDR3 sequence reads: CASSQMESAGSYEQYF. The CDR3 nucleotides read TGTGCCAGCAGCCAAATGGAATCAGCGGGGTCCTACGAGCAGTACTTC. The genes are TRBV4-2 and TRBJ2-7, with 7 nucleotides matching TRBD2. Germline lookup yields CDR1 LGHNA and CDR2 YNFKEQ. This CDR3 contains 16 residues. V shed 2 bases and J 1 base; nucleotides not matched to a gene: 8.

V gene TRBV7-2 combines with J gene TRBJ2-3; D is ambiguous. The CDR3 totals 15 residues. The V gene's germline CDR1 is SGHTA and CDR2 FQGNSA. V lost 0 bases, J lost 2 bases, and 9 bases lay in between. CDR3 nucleotides: TGTGCCAGCAGCTTAGCGCGTACGTACACAGATACGCAGTATTTT. It encodes CASSLARTYTDTQYF.

The V call is TRBV28, the J call TRBJ1-6; no definite D call. V was shortened by 5 bases and J by 8 bases, with 16 bases between the two germline ends. CDR1 MDHEN and CDR2 SYDVKM come from the germline V gene. The CDR3 is made up of 15 amino acids. CDR3 sequence reads: CASSPPRGPDSPLHF. In DNA, the CDR3 is TGTGCCAGCAGTCCCCCCCGAGGGCCGGATTCACCCCTCCACTTT.

A single count supports this clone. V usage is TRBV9 and J usage is TRBJ2-1; TRBD1 is a possible D gene (6 bases). CDR1 and CDR2 from the germline V gene are SGDLS and YYNGEE. V was trimmed by 4 bases and J by 10 bases, leaving 18 bases between them. The CDR3 has 14 amino acids. The CDR3: CASSPMDSSREQFF. CDR3 coding DNA: TGTGCCAGCAGCCCGATGGACAGTTCGAGAGAGCAGTTCTTC.

As DNA, the CDR3 is TGTGCCAGTAGTTTCACACAGGGGAATGAGCAGTTCTTC. Protein product: CASSFTQGNEQFF. The chain couples TRBV19 to TRBJ2-1, with 7 bases that match TRBD1. Germline CDR1 and CDR2: LNHDA and SQIVND (reference sequence). V lost 5 bases to trimming and J lost 7 bases; unmatched junction nucleotides: 5. The CDR3 runs to 13 residues.

This chain uses TRBV7-9 with TRBJ2-5; D remains ambiguous. This CDR3 region has 12 residues. Germline V gene sequence: CDR1 SEHNR, CDR2 FQNEAQ (reference sequence). The V end lost 5 bases, the J end lost 2 bases, and 6 bases lay between the germline ends. CDR3 nucleotides: TGTGCCAGCAGCAGGCAGCAAGAGACCCAGTACTTC. Translation: CASSRQQETQYF.

The rearrangement joins TRBV5-5 to TRBJ2-3, with 9 bases aligning to TRBD1. V lost 5 bases to trimming and J lost 4 bases; unmatched junction nucleotides: 8. The CDR3 length is 15 residues. Per the germline V gene, CDR1 is SGHKS and CDR2 is YYEKEE (reference sequence). The CDR3 sequence is CASSSGTGLADTQYF. The CDR3 nucleotides are TGTGCCAGCAGTTCCGGGACAGGGTTGGCAGATACGCAGTATTTT. The whole variable domain, filled in from reference TRBV5-5 and TRBJ2-3, reads DAGVTQSPTHLIKTRGQQVTLRCSPISGHKSVSWYQQVLGQGPQFIFQYYEKEERGRGNFPDRFSARQFPNYSSELNVNALLLGDSALYLCASSSGTGLADTQYFGPGTRLTVL.

The chain carries TRBV6-5 and TRBJ1-2, with TRBD1 identical over 10 bases. With 6 bases clipped from V and 6 bases from J, the junction kept 1 base outside the gene matches. Per germline, CDR1 MNHEY and CDR2 SVGAGI. There are 12 residues in the CDR3. The CDR3 spells CASRGTGDGYTF. As DNA, the CDR3 is TGTGCCAGCAGGGGGACAGGGGATGGCTACACCTTC.

J is TRBJ2-1 and V is TRBV6-5; D gene ambiguous. Trimming took 5 bases from V and 4 from J, leaving 12 bases between them. This CDR3 spans 14 amino acids. The germline CDR1 and CDR2 sequences are MNHEY and SVGAGI. The CDR3 protein is CASSTAWGYNEQFF. As DNA, the CDR3 is TGTGCCAGCAGTACAGCGTGGGGATACAATGAGCAGTTCTTC.

DNA of the CDR3: TGTGCCAGCAGCTTAGGGGACAGGGCAATCTCCACTGAAGCTTTCTTT. Its protein is CASSLGDRAISTEAFF. The chain combines TRBV7-6 with TRBJ1-1, with 9 bases matching TRBD1. The CDR3 is 16 amino acids. V was pared by 1 base and J by 4 bases, with 7 bases of the junction left unmatched. Germline loops: CDR1 SGHVS, CDR2 FNYEAQ. The complete variable domain, with remaining parts taken from reference TRBV7-6 and TRBJ1-1, reads GAGVSQSPRYKVTKRGQDVALRCDPISGHVSLYWYRQALGQGPEFLTYFNYEAQQDKSGLPNDRFSAERPEGSISTLTIQRTEQRDSAMYRCASSLGDRAISTEAFFGQGTRLTVV.

The rearrangement uses TRBV9 and TRBJ2-3, with D perhaps TRBD2 (6 bases). CDR3 length equals 18 residues. Trimming took off 3 bases at V and 3 bases at J, with 23 bases between the two ends. Germline V gene lookup returns CDR1 SGDLS and CDR2 YYNGEE. The CDR3 protein is CASSGETPGLEPTDTQYF. The CDR3 nucleotides are TGTGCCAGCAGCGGAGAGACACCGGGACTCGAACCAACAGATACGCAGTATTTT.

This clone was counted once. The chain employs TRBV28 and TRBJ2-2; the match to TRBD2 covers 7 bases. The CDR3 runs 14 residues. Germline CDR1 reads MDHEN; CDR2 reads SYDVKM. V dropped 8 bases and J dropped 7; count of bases not matched to a gene: 10. The CDR3 DNA reads TGTGCCAGCCTAAAGGGAGGGATGGGCGGGGAGCTGTTTTTT. It codes for CASLKGGMGGELFF.

This sequence joins TRBV7-2 and TRBJ2-5, with 11 bases that match TRBD2. The CDR3 totals 17 residues. Trimming took 1 base from V and 1 from J; bases not matched to a gene: 5. CDR1 and CDR2 (germline): SGHTA, FQGNSA. CDR3 region: CASSLGPSGGSQETQYF. In DNA, the CDR3 is TGTGCCAGCAGCTTAGGGCCTAGCGGGGGGTCCCAAGAGACCCAGTACTTC.

This clone was seen only a few times. The chain couples TRBV11-2 to TRBJ2-7, with 9 bases aligning to TRBD1. With V trimmed by 1 base and J by 4 bases, 5 bases remained unmatched. The germline V gene has CDR1 SGHAT and CDR2 FQNNGV. This CDR3 spans 15 amino acids. The CDR3 reads CASSLAPGTGYEQYF. The DNA for the CDR3 is TGTGCCAGCAGCTTAGCTCCCGGGACAGGGTACGAGCAGTACTTC.

V and J are TRBV7-9 and TRBJ1-6, with 7 bases matching TRBD1. From germline, CDR1 is SEHNR and CDR2 FQNEAQ (reference sequence). The V gene end was trimmed by 4 bases and the J gene end by 6 bases; junction bases not matched to a gene: 3. The CDR3 sequence is 14 residues long. Here the CDR3 DNA reads TGTGCCAGCAGCTCGGGACAGAGTAATTCACCCCTCCACTTT. Its translation: CASSSGQSNSPLHF.

The V and J genes are TRBV6-1 and TRBJ1-2, with D uncertain. The CDR3 runs 16 residues. Deletions cut 2 bases from V and 4 bases from J, with 17 bases between. CDR1 is MNHNS, CDR2 SASEGT, per germline. DNA for the CDR3: TGTGCCAGCAGTGAACCGACGAGGGCTTTGGGCTATGGCTACACCTTC. Residues: CASSEPTRALGYGYTF.